The 29 T cell receptor beta chains reported below all come from one sample, sequenced in a study of OX40 agonist ivuxolimab in advanced cancers. Libraries were prepared by immunoSEQ multiplex PCR; TCRdb keeps only in-frame clonotypes and omits some of them. The table lists more than 70,000 clones, approximately 90% of them singletons. This specimen consisted of CD4+ or CD8+ T cells sorted from blood, obtained in a trial of the OX40 agonist ivuxolimab. The source of these receptors is an adult with an advanced solid tumor such as melanoma, head and neck, liver or kidney cancer.

This chain joins TRBV28 and TRBJ1-1, with D hard to call. This CDR3 has 11 amino acids. V shed 5 bases and J shed 4 bases, with 5 bases lying between them. Germline CDR1 MDHEN, CDR2 SYDVKM. DNA for the CDR3: TGTGCCAGCAGTCAGCCCACTGAAGCTTTCTTT. It yields the protein CASSQPTEAFF.

V usage is TRBV14 and J usage is TRBJ2-1, with unresolved D. The CDR3 is made up of 13 amino acids. The germline CDR1 and CDR2 sequences are SGHDN and FVKESK. The V gene lost 0 bases and the J gene lost 6 bases, with 6 bases spanning the gap. The CDR3, as DNA: TGTGCCAGCAGCCAAGATCACCCCAATGAGCAGTTCTTC. Protein: CASSQDHPNEQFF.

The gene calls are TRBV18 and TRBJ2-5; D remains unclear. CDR1 and CDR2 from the germline V gene are KGHSH and LQKENI. This CDR3 spans 16 amino acids. V was trimmed by 2 bases and J by 4 bases, leaving 17 bases between them. This CDR3 is CASSPNAAAIGETQYF. Written as DNA, the CDR3 is TGTGCCAGCTCACCAAACGCGGCGGCTATAGGAGAGACCCAGTACTTC.

The count of this clone is one. V and J are TRBV18 and TRBJ2-7; no definite D call. V lost 0 bases, J lost 2 bases, and 11 bases lay in between. CDR3 length: 15 residues. Germline-derived CDR1 and CDR2 are KGHSH and LQKENI. The CDR3 spells CASSPPRTAAYEQYF. The CDR3 DNA sequence: TGTGCCAGCTCACCACCCCGGACCGCGGCCTACGAGCAGTACTTC.

V gene TRBV18 combines with J gene TRBJ2-1; 10 bases are a match to TRBD2. The V gene's germline CDR1 is KGHSH and CDR2 LQKENI. The length of the CDR3 is 16 residues. J was trimmed by 10 bases and V by 2 bases; bases with no gene match: 11. The CDR3 DNA is TGTGCCAGCTCACCATTGGTAGCGGGGGGCCGGGCCGAGCAGTTCTTC. Its protein product is CASSPLVAGGRAEQFF.

J is TRBJ1-6 and V is TRBV5-8; 7 positions agree with TRBD1. Unmatched junction bases numbered 12, after V lost 9 bases and J lost 0 bases. CDR1 and CDR2 from the germline V gene are SGHTS and YDEGEE. The CDR3 sequence is 17 residues long. This chain's CDR3 is CATNFGQASSYNSPLHF. The CDR3 DNA sequence: TGTGCCACGAATTTTGGACAGGCAAGCTCCTATAATTCACCCCTCCACTTT.

The chain is built from TRBV5-4 and TRBJ2-7, with no clear D. V was pared by 0 bases and J by 6 bases, with 10 bases between. The CDR3 consists of 13 residues. Germline V gene data show CDR1 as SGHNT and CDR2 as YYREEE (reference sequence). CDR3 bases: TGTGCCAGCAGCTTGGACAGTAAGGGCGAGCAGTACTTC. This gives the protein CASSLDSKGEQYF.

The rearrangement links TRBV6-1 to TRBJ2-5; 7 bases line up with TRBD1. The CDR3 has 15 residues. V was pared by 2 bases and J by 5 bases, with 8 bases of the junction left unmatched. Germline CDR1 and CDR2: MNHNS and SASEGT. CDR3: CASSEQRGQTETQYF. The CDR3 coding sequence is TGTGCCAGCAGTGAACAACGGGGACAGACGGAGACCCAGTACTTC.

This clone has just a few counts. The chain has TRBV5-4 and TRBJ2-7, with unresolved D. Per the germline V gene, CDR1 is SGHNT and CDR2 is YYREEE (reference sequence). V lost 0 bases and J lost 1, with 5 bases in between. CDR3 length: 13 amino acids. CDR3 bases: TGTGCCAGCAGCTTGGCCGTGTCCTACGAGCAGTACTTC. Its protein is CASSLAVSYEQYF.

This clone showed up just once. The rearrangement uses TRBV30 and TRBJ2-3; weak D call: TRBD2 (6 bases). With 3 bases removed from V and 4 bases from J, the gap between germline ends came to 11 bases. The germline V gene has CDR1 GTSNPN and CDR2 SVGIG (reference sequence). This CDR3 is built from 13 residues. CDR3 sequence: CAWSAGTSDTQYF. CDR3 nucleotide sequence: TGTGCCTGGAGCGCGGGAACGTCAGATACGCAGTATTTT.

The J gene is TRBJ1-1, the V gene TRBV6-1; a possible D gene is TRBD1 (5 bases). V was trimmed by 4 bases and J by 1 base, leaving 10 bases between them. The CDR3 totals 14 residues. Germline values: CDR1 MNHNS, CDR2 SASEGT. CDR3 DNA: TGTGCCAGCAGTGCACAGGTATGGAACACTGAAGCTTTCTTT. Translation gives CASSAQVWNTEAFF.

As regards this clone: The junction does not match germline at one end; this may be a read error. The chain employs TRBV6-6 and TRBJ1-2; D is uncertain. CDR1 and CDR2 (germline): MNHNY, SVGAGI (reference sequence). The CDR3 has 9 residues. The chain's CDR3 is CASTSLPYF. The CDR3 coding sequence is TGTGCCAGCACCTCCCTTCCGTACTTC.

The chain is built from TRBV6-1 and TRBJ1-3; no clear D gene. The V and J ends lost 11 bases and 0 bases respectively, with 11 bases between them. The CDR3 sequence is 13 residues long. Germline CDR1 is MNHNS and CDR2 is SASEGT. In nucleotides, the CDR3 is TGTGCCGGACGCTATAGCTCTGGAAACACCATATATTTT. This codes for CAGRYSSGNTIYF.

This clone has a handful of counts. At one of its ends the junction is not consistent with the germline gene, which may arise from a read error. The chain employs TRBV7-7 and TRBJ2-7, with D maybe TRBD1 (6 bases). Per the germline V gene, CDR1 is SSHAT and CDR2 is FNYEAQ (reference sequence). This CDR3 comprises 13 residues. CDR3 protein: CASSLTQGHEQYF. CDR3 DNA sequence: TGTGCTAGCAGTTTGACCCAGGGGCACGAGCAGTACTTC.

This chain connects TRBV7-8 to TRBJ2-2, with 10 nucleotides matching TRBD2. The CDR3 is 15 residues long. Germline V lookup: CDR1 SGHVS, CDR2 FQNEAQ. V was pared by 5 bases and J by 4 bases, with 4 bases of the junction left unmatched. CDR3 sequence reads: CASSPSGSLTGELFF. CDR3 in DNA: TGTGCCAGCAGCCCTAGCGGGAGTCTCACCGGGGAGCTGTTTTTT.

The chain employs TRBV6-6 and TRBJ1-5; 7 bases fit TRBD1. In germline, CDR1 is MNHNY, CDR2 SVGAGI (reference sequence). Trimming at V came to 6 bases and at J to 5 bases, leaving 10 bases not matched to a gene. The CDR3 has 15 amino acids. The CDR3 DNA reads as TGTGCCAGCAGACCCCACAGGGGAGAGGATCAGCCCCAGCATTTT. It specifies CASRPHRGEDQPQHF.

The chain employs TRBV19 and TRBJ2-5; D gene ambiguous. Trimming removed 4 bases from V and 0 bases from J, with 6 bases in between. Germline-derived CDR1 and CDR2 are LNHDA and SQIVND (reference sequence). The CDR3 sequence is 13 residues long. CDR3 in DNA: TGTGCCAGTAGTAGGTCGGACCAAGAGACCCAGTACTTC. Protein: CASSRSDQETQYF. Together with reference TRBV19 and TRBJ2-5, the CDR3 gives the full variable domain: DGGITQSPKYLFRKEGQNVTLSCEQNLNHDAMYWYRQDPGQGLRLIYYSQIVNDFQKGDIAEGYSVSREKKESFPLTVTSAQKNPTAFYLCASSRSDQETQYFGPGTRLLVL.

J is TRBJ1-3 and V is TRBV6-5, with D hard to call. V shed 7 bases and J shed 0 bases, with 13 bases lying between them. Per the germline V gene, CDR1 is MNHEY and CDR2 is SVGAGI. This CDR3 is 15 amino acids long. The DNA for the CDR3 is TGTGCCAGCACCCTAAGACACAGCTCTGGAAACACCATATATTTT. Its translation: CASTLRHSSGNTIYF.

The chain links TRBV11-3 to TRBJ2-5; the D call may be TRBD1 or TRBD2 (7 bases each). The CDR3 is 13 amino acids. Trimming shortened V by 5 bases and J by 5 bases, and 12 bases separated the two germline ends. CDR1 is SGHNT and CDR2 is YENEEA in the germline V gene. The CDR3 DNA follows: TGTGCCAGCAGCACGCAGGGGGGGGAGACCCAGTACTTC. This codes for CASSTQGGETQYF.

The rearrangement uses TRBV6-1 and TRBJ1-5, with D possibly TRBD1 on 5 matching bases. The V gene lost 1 base and the J gene lost 12 bases, with 16 bases spanning the gap. Looked up from germline, CDR1 is MNHNS and CDR2 is SASEGT. This CDR3 region has 14 residues. CDR3 region: CASSEGHRTLGQHF. CDR3 DNA sequence: TGTGCCAGCAGTGAAGGTCACAGGACTCTCGGCCAGCATTTT.

The chain links TRBV4-1 to TRBJ1-4, with 7 bases that match TRBD1. V lost 4 bases to trimming and J lost 5 bases; unmatched junction nucleotides: 7. The germline V gene encodes CDR1 MGHRA and CDR2 YSYEKL. The CDR3 sequence is 15 residues long. CDR3 sequence reads: CASSPPGQSNEKLFF. The CDR3, as DNA: TGCGCCAGCAGCCCTCCGGGACAGTCGAATGAAAAACTGTTTTTT.

This clone came up a few times. Here the CDR3 reads CASSSPGTSLNGYTF. The CDR3 DNA follows: TGTGCCAGCAGCTCTCCCGGGACCTCTCTGAATGGCTACACCTTC. This chain links TRBV7-2 with TRBJ1-2, with TRBD1 as a possible D gene (5 bases). The CDR3 totals 15 residues. Per the germline V gene, CDR1 is SGHTA and CDR2 is FQGNSA. V was shortened by 4 bases and J by 6 bases, with 18 bases between the two germline ends.

With regard to this clone: The same CDR3 arises from other DNA sequences in this sample as well. V and J are TRBV6-1 and TRBJ1-2; weak D call: TRBD1 (6 bases). Germline assignment: CDR1 MNHNS and CDR2 SASEGT. This CDR3 spans 12 amino acids. V was clipped by 3 bases and J by 5 bases, with 7 bases between them. The CDR3 DNA reads TGTGCCAGCAGTGATACAGGGTATGGCTACACCTTC. Amino acids: CASSDTGYGYTF.

This chain links TRBV19 with TRBJ1-1; D ambiguous. The germline gives CDR1 LNHDA, CDR2 SQIVND (reference sequence). V lost 10 bases to trimming and J lost 6 bases, with 15 bases between them. The length of the CDR3 is 12 residues. This CDR3 reads CATNGRWAEAFF. In nucleotides, the CDR3 is TGTGCCACCAATGGGAGGTGGGCTGAAGCTTTCTTT.

This sequence joins TRBV10-1 and TRBJ2-5; D is tentatively TRBD1 or TRBD2 (5 bases each). This CDR3 comprises 13 residues. CDR1 and CDR2 from the germline V gene are WNHNN and SYGVQD (reference sequence). Trimming removed 5 bases from V and 0 bases from J, with 7 bases in between. The CDR3 loop is CASSPGHQETQYF. The CDR3 coding sequence is TGCGCCAGCAGTCCGGGACACCAAGAGACCCAGTACTTC.

As DNA, the CDR3 is TGTGCCAGCAGTTTATTCGGGGGGCGCGATCAGCCCCAGCATTTT. It codes for CASSLFGGRDQPQHF. The chain couples TRBV27 to TRBJ1-5, with a possible D match to TRBD1 (6 bases). The V end was cut by 1 base, the J end by 5 bases, with 12 bases between. CDR3 length equals 15 residues. Germline CDR1 and CDR2: MNHEY and SMNVEV (reference sequence).

V is TRBV14 and J is TRBJ2-1, with TRBD2 matching 10 bases. The J segment lost 0 bases and the V segment lost 4 bases, leaving 3 bases of the junction unmatched. The CDR3 sequence is 16 residues long. Germline loops: CDR1 SGHDN, CDR2 FVKESK. This CDR3 is CASSLGLADSYNEQFF. The CDR3 DNA reads as TGTGCCAGCAGCCTTGGACTAGCGGACTCCTACAATGAGCAGTTCTTC.

The chain uses TRBV19 and TRBJ2-1; D call uncertain. V lost 5 bases and J 4 bases, leaving 6 bases between the germline ends. CDR3 length: 12 residues. Germline CDR1 is LNHDA and CDR2 is SQIVND (reference sequence). The CDR3 DNA reads as TGTGCCAGTAGTCACTTTTACAATGAGCAGTTCTTC. Translation gives CASSHFYNEQFF.

This rearrangement joins TRBV28 to TRBJ2-3; D perhaps matches TRBD1 (6 bases). CDR3 length: 13 amino acids. V lost 8 bases and J lost 3, with 12 bases in between. From germline, CDR1 is MDHEN and CDR2 SYDVKM. The CDR3 loop is CASARGGTDTQYF. The CDR3 nucleotides are TGTGCCAGCGCACGAGGGGGAACAGATACGCAGTATTTT.